Presented here are 14 T cell receptor beta chains from one specimen sequenced in a study of T cells after yellow fever vaccination. TCRdb used MiXCR to reprocess the 5' RACE reads, holding one entry per CDR3 protein. The sample consists of some 600,000 distinct CDR3 sequences, about 12% of them appearing once. The specimen was PBMCs, collected on the day of the yellow fever booster vaccination. Receptors were obtained from a man younger than 40 who received the YFV17D yellow fever vaccine.

This clonotype has only a few counts. The chain links TRBV7-2 to TRBJ2-1; D is perhaps TRBD2 (5 bases). This CDR3 has 13 amino acids. V was pared by 1 base and J by 7 bases, with 8 bases between. Per germline, CDR1 SGHTA and CDR2 FQGNSA. The CDR3 is CASSLGRLNEQFF. CDR3 nucleotides: TGTGCCAGCAGCTTAGGCCGACTAAATGAGCAGTTCTTC.

This clonotype was counted only a few times. The V and J genes are TRBV5-1 and TRBJ2-3; TRBD2 matches 11 bases. Unmatched junction bases numbered 5, after V lost 4 bases and J lost 4 bases. Germline-derived CDR1 and CDR2 are SGHRS and YFSETQ. The CDR3 extends over 15 amino acids. CDR3 DNA: TGCGCCAGCAGCCCTACTAGCGGGAGCCCAGATACGCAGTATTTT. Amino acids: CASSPTSGSPDTQYF.

The table lists this clonotype with a few counts. This CDR3 is CASNHEGSYNEQFF. The CDR3, as DNA: TGTGCCAGCAACCATGAGGGCTCCTACAATGAGCAGTTCTTC. V gene TRBV12-3 or TRBV12-4 combines with J gene TRBJ2-1; tentative D call: TRBD2 (5 bases). The CDR3 spans 14 residues. V lost 7 bases, J lost 0 bases, and 10 bases lay in between.

This clonotype has a handful of counts. The chain couples TRBV11-2 to TRBJ2-1, with D perhaps being TRBD1 or TRBD2 (6 bases each). With 5 bases removed from V and 8 bases from J, the gap between germline ends came to 19 bases. Germline CDR1 SGHAT, CDR2 FQNNGV. CDR3 length: 15 amino acids. The DNA of the CDR3 is TGTGCCAGCAGCCGGGGGCCTCTAGCAGCCGATGAGCAGTTCTTC. Its translation: CASSRGPLAADEQFF.

The V call is TRBV21-1, the J call TRBJ2-7; TRBD2 reflects the table's D call only, with no check against the DNA. TRBV21-1 is listed as a pseudogene. The CDR3 contains 13 residues. Here the CDR3 DNA reads TGTGCCAGCAGCAAGCGGGAGGGGTCCGAGCAGTACTTC. Amino acids: CASSKREGSEQYF.

This clonotype has just a few counts. The chain links TRBV5-1 to TRBJ2-7; a possible D gene is TRBD1 (6 bases). Germline loops: CDR1 SGHRS, CDR2 YFSETQ. This CDR3 contains 15 residues. V gave up 4 bases and J gave up 2 bases, with 16 bases separating them. CDR3 nucleotide sequence: TGCGCCAGCAGCACCGTAGGGGGATCCCCCTACGAGCAGTACTTC. Translated, it gives CASSTVGGSPYEQYF.

The CDR3 spells CASSFFGDNSPLHF. The CDR3 DNA reads as TGTGCCAGCAGTTTCTTTGGCGACAATTCACCCCTCCACTTT. The rearrangement uses TRBV27 and TRBJ1-6, with D uncertain. Trimming took off 3 bases at V and 7 bases at J, with 10 bases between the two ends. The CDR3 is made up of 14 amino acids. Germline CDR1 MNHEY, CDR2 SMNVEV (reference sequence).

The chain joins TRBV30 to TRBJ2-5; D uncertain. CDR3 length: 13 residues. CDR1 is GTSNPN and CDR2 is SVGIG in the germline V gene (reference sequence). V lost 0 bases, J lost 3 bases, and 8 bases lay in between. This chain's CDR3 is CAWSVLRKETQYF. Written as DNA, the CDR3 is TGTGCCTGGAGTGTACTCAGGAAAGAGACCCAGTACTTC.

This clonotype turned up a few times. This rearrangement joins TRBV7-9 to TRBJ2-5; D is tentatively TRBD1 or TRBD2 (5 bases each). Germline CDR1 is SEHNR and CDR2 is FQNEAQ (reference sequence). V was pared by 8 bases and J by 2 bases, with 12 bases between. The CDR3 is 13 residues long. The chain's CDR3 is CASSGHKQETQYF. The CDR3 DNA sequence: TGTGCCAGCTCGGGGCATAAGCAAGAGACCCAGTACTTC.

With respect to this clonotype: A read error may account for a junction end that differs from germline. The gene calls are TRBV12-3 or TRBV12-4 and TRBJ2-3; 12 nucleotides match TRBD2. The CDR3 length is 14 residues. For the CDR3, the DNA is TGTGCCAGCAGTTTATCATCACTAGCGGGAGGCCACATTTTT. This gives the protein CASSLSSLAGGHIF.

This clonotype was detected a few times. This sequence joins TRBV7-2 and TRBJ2-5, with D unresolved. The CDR3 has 16 amino acids. CDR1 is SGHTA and CDR2 is FQGNSA in the germline V gene. V was trimmed by 4 bases and J by 5 bases, leaving 20 bases between them. The CDR3 DNA follows: TGTGCCAGCAGCTCCTTAGGTTCCGGCCCCGGGGAGACCCAGTACTTC. This sequence encodes CASSSLGSGPGETQYF. The whole variable domain, remainder taken from reference TRBV7-2 and TRBJ2-5, is GAGVSQSPSNKVTEKGKDVELRCDPISGHTALYWYRQSLGQGLEFLIYFQGNSAPDKSGLPSDRFSAERTGGSVSTLTIQRTQQEDSAVYLCASSSLGSGPGETQYFGPGTRLLVL.

This clonotype was picked up many times. This chain joins TRBV6-2 or TRBV6-3 and TRBJ2-3; 10 nucleotides agree with TRBD2. J was trimmed by 0 bases and V by 0 bases; bases with no gene match: 15. Looked up from germline, CDR1 is MNHEY and CDR2 is SVGEGT. The CDR3 totals 21 residues. The CDR3 DNA sequence: TGTGCCAGCAGTTACTCCGCCACGGGGTGGACTAGCGGAACTAGCACAGATACGCAGTATTTT. Translated: CASSYSATGWTSGTSTDTQYF.

This chain links TRBV6-5 with TRBJ1-6; TRBD1 might be the D (5 bases). V shed 7 bases and J shed 7 bases, with 11 bases lying between them. The CDR3 has 13 amino acids. Germline V CDR1 and CDR2: MNHEY, SVGAGI. The CDR3 region has the DNA TGTGCCAGCAAAAAGACAGCCAATTCACCCCTCCACTTT. It specifies CASKKTANSPLHF.

This clonotype was counted only a few times. The chain employs TRBV19 and TRBJ1-5; TRBD1 agrees at 10 bases. In germline, CDR1 is LNHDA, CDR2 SQIVND (reference sequence). CDR3 length: 15 residues. The V and J ends lost 2 bases and 9 bases, in that order; junction bases with no gene match: 7. In DNA, the CDR3 is TGTGCCAGTAGTATAATGGGACAGGGGTCTCCGCCCCAGCATTTT. This sequence encodes CASSIMGQGSPPQHF.